The rows below give T cell receptor beta chains drawn from one sample of a study of blood T cells in healthy people across ages. TCRdb reanalysed the 5' RACE reads using MiXCR and keeps one entry per CDR3 protein. Of over 1,300,000 distinct CDR3 sequences listed, roughly 60% are singletons. The sample was blood. These receptors originate from a man younger than 35 in good health. The CDR3 runs from the conserved cysteine through the conserved F or W. A D gene is named only where the DNA matches it firmly. Where a row states a size, it is once, few, many or the class of an expanded clone; other rows omit it.

d_gene | j_gene | v_gene | len | abundance | CDR3nt | CDR3aa
. | TRBJ2-1 | TRBV6-2/TRBV6-3 | 13 | . | TGTGCCAGCAACTGGGACACGTACAATGAGCAGTTCTTC | CASNWDTYNEQFF
. | TRBJ2-7 | TRBV6-2/TRBV6-3 | 15 | many | TGTGCCAGCAGTTTTCGCGGCGGTAGCTCCTACGAGCAGTACTTC | CASSFRGGSSYEQYF
. | TRBJ2-1 | TRBV7-2 | 15 | . | TGTGCCAGCAGCTTAGGCGGGCCTGGCAGCAATGAGCAGTTCTTC | CASSLGGPGSNEQFF
. | TRBJ2-5 | TRBV27 | 15 | few | TGTGCCAGCAGTTTTCGTGATGACCCTGAAGAGACCCAGTACTTC | CASSFRDDPEETQYF
. | TRBJ2-4 | TRBV7-8 | 15 | . | TGTGCCAGCAGCTTAAATGACCTGGGGTACATAGAGCAGTACTTC | CASSLNDLGYIEQYF
. | TRBJ2-1 | TRBV7-9 | 13 | few | TGTGCCAGCAGCTTATCCCATACTAATGAGCAGTTCTTC | CASSLSHTNEQFF
. | TRBJ1-2 | TRBV6-1 | 14 | . | TGTGCCAGCAGTGAAGCAGACAGATACTATGGCTACACCTTC | CASSEADRYYGYTF
TRBD1 | TRBJ2-5 | TRBV28 | 16 | . | TGTGCCAGCATTAGGGGGACAGGGGAAGAATCAGAGACCCAGTACTTC | CASIRGTGEESETQYF
TRBD2 | TRBJ2-1 | TRBV4-3 | 17 | few | TGCGCCAGCAGCCAAGTGGGTAGCGGGGTCACCTACAATGAGCAGTTCTTC | CASSQVGSGVTYNEQFF
TRBD1 | TRBJ2-7 | TRBV5-6 | 15 | . | TGTGCCAGCAACTCAGACAGGGGGCTCTCCTACGAGCAGTACTTC | CASNSDRGLSYEQYF
. | TRBJ2-5 | TRBV4-1 | 13 | . | TGCGCCAGCAGCCAAACTAACCAAGAGACCCAGTACTTC | CASSQTNQETQYF
. | TRBJ2-3 | TRBV6-5 | 15 | . | TGTGCCACCTCAAAGCCCAGCGGCGGGGAAGATACGCAGTATTTT | CATSKPSGGEDTQYF
TRBD2 | TRBJ2-7 | TRBV7-2 | 17 | . | TGTGCCAGCAGCTTAAAGTCCTCTAGCGGGAGCCAGGACGAGCAGTACTTC | CASSLKSSSGSQDEQYF
TRBD2 | TRBJ2-3 | TRBV5-1 | 17 | . | TGCGCCAGCAGCCTACAACGGACTAGCGGGAGCGAGGATACGCAGTATTTT | CASSLQRTSGSEDTQYF
. | TRBJ2-7 | TRBV11-1 | 15 | . | TGTGCCAGCAGCTCCTTTACTTTACAGGGCTACGAGCAGTACTTC | CASSSFTLQGYEQYF
. | TRBJ2-2 | TRBV28 | 16 | . | TGTGCCGGCAGGCCTAATCGGGGGACATCCACCGGGGAGCTGTTTTTT | CAGRPNRGTSTGELFF
. | TRBJ2-3 | TRBV24-1 | 16 | . | TGTGCCACCACTCGCAGGGGGAGGGAGGTGGCAGATACGCAGTATTTT | CATTRRGREVADTQYF
. | TRBJ1-6 | TRBV7-2 | 14 | many | TGTGCCAGCAGCATCACCGGACCCTTTTCACCCCTCCACTTT | CASSITGPFSPLHF
. | TRBJ2-6 | TRBV27 | 13 | . | TGTGCCAGCATAATCGGTAGGGCCAACGTCCTGACTTTC | CASIIGRANVLTF
TRBD1 | TRBJ2-5 | TRBV7-9 | 14 | few | TGTGCCAGCAGCGCCCGGGACAGTCAAGAGACCCAGTACTTC | CASSARDSQETQYF
. | TRBJ2-5 | TRBV28 | 13 | . | TGTGCCAGCAGGGTTTGGGCCCAAGAGACCCAGTACTTC | CASRVWAQETQYF
. | TRBJ2-3 | TRBV10-3 | 16 | . | TGTGCCATCAGTGAGTCGAAGGGGGGAGGCCCAGATACGCAGTATTTT | CAISESKGGGPDTQYF
TRBD2 | TRBJ2-3 | TRBV2 | 15 | once | TGTGCCAGCAGTACACTAGCGTATAGCACAGATACGCAGTATTTT | CASSTLAYSTDTQYF
TRBD2 | TRBJ2-1 | TRBV5-1 | 15 | few | TGCGCCAGCAGCTTCGAGACTAGCGGGAGGCCTGAGCAGTTCTTC | CASSFETSGRPEQFF
TRBD2 | TRBJ2-3 | TRBV10-1 | 15 | . | TGCGCCAGCGGCCAGGTAGCGGGAAGCACAGATACGCAGTATTTT | CASGQVAGSTDTQYF
. | TRBJ2-1 | TRBV10-3 | 15 | . | TGTGCCATCACAGGAGACGGTAGCTCCTACAATGAGCAGTTCTTC | CAITGDGSSYNEQFF
TRBD1 | TRBJ2-1 | TRBV20-1 | 15 | . | TGCAGTCTTCAGCGTGGGGACAGGGGTTACAATGAGCAGTTCTTC | CSLQRGDRGYNEQFF
TRBD1 | TRBJ2-3 | TRBV6-1 | 18 | . | TGTGCCAGCAGTGGCTCCTCAAAGGGGACAGGTTTCACAGATACGCAGTATTTT | CASSGSSKGTGFTDTQYF
. | TRBJ1-6 | TRBV5-6 | 15 | few | TGTGCCAGCAGCTTCTCCAGGGGAAAACTCTCTACCCTCCACTTT | CASSFSRGKLSTLHF
TRBD1 | TRBJ1-3 | TRBV4-1 | 14 | . | TGCGCCAGCAGCCGAGGGACAGCGGGAAACACCATATATTTT | CASSRGTAGNTIYF
. | TRBJ1-1 | TRBV27 | 14 | . | TGTGCCAGCAGCCTTCAGGAAAAGAACACTGAAGCTTTCTTT | CASSLQEKNTEAFF